These 15 T cell receptor beta chains came from one sample sequenced in a study of T cell repertoires in cytomegalovirus infection (dated by TCRdb to the late 2010s). These receptors lack a known antigen. Sequencing instrument: Illumina HiSeq 1500. The raw public reads went through TCRdb reprocessing: fastp at Q25, MiXCR clone calling, in-frame beta chains kept. Rows with one shared CDR3 protein collapse into an entry with the most common genes and DNA. The sample has around 500,000 distinct CDR3 sequences on record, under 55% of them singletons. The ten largest clones represent just under 45% of the sample. This specimen's treatment or condition label, per the study, means: in vitro stimulation with specific CMV peptide epitopes to enrich CMV-specific T cells. The starting material was cultured PBMCs, obtained from culture after CMV antigen stimulation. The receptors shown here come from a human donor in good health (CMV status not recorded). Some clones in this sample may be carry-over from other donors' samples.

In its sample, this clonotype was seen a few times. The genes are TRBV27 and TRBJ1-1, with D unresolved. CDR3 size: 18 residues. Trimming cost V 2 bases and J 2 bases, with 21 bases left between them. CDR1 is MNHEY, CDR2 SMNVEV, per germline (reference sequence). The CDR3 DNA follows: TGTGCCAGCAGTTTACTTTCGCTCAGGACCGAGAAAAACACTGAAGCTTTCTTT. It codes for CASSLLSLRTEKNTEAFF.

This CDR3 is CASSLGPSTSGSSDRDTQYF. The DNA of the CDR3 is TGTGCCAGCAGCTTAGGTCCGTCGACTAGCGGGAGTTCTGATCGAGATACGCAGTATTTT. The genes are TRBV11-2 and TRBJ2-3, with TRBD2 matching 12 bases. The CDR3 covers 20 residues. Germline V CDR1 and CDR2: SGHAT, FQNNGV. Germline trimming cut 1 base from V and 5 bases from J; bases unmatched to any gene: 16.

This clonotype was detected a few times. The chain has TRBV28 and TRBJ2-5; tentatively, D is TRBD2 (6 bases). Trimming pared 4 bases from V and 9 bases from J, leaving 21 bases between. The CDR3 loop spans 15 amino acids. Germline V gene lookup returns CDR1 MDHEN and CDR2 SYDVKM. Written as DNA, the CDR3 is TGTGCCAGCAGTTGGAGGGGACCCCGGAGTGGTCCCCAGTACTTC. Translation gives CASSWRGPRSGPQYF.

This clonotype came up a few times. The chain recombines TRBV6-5 with TRBJ2-6, with a possible D match to TRBD1 (6 bases). The ends were cut back, 2 bases at V and 2 bases at J, with 22 bases in the middle. The CDR3 is 20 amino acids. The germline gives CDR1 MNHEY, CDR2 SVGAGI. CDR3 sequence: CASSYRPPGQTLAGANVLTF. CDR3 coding DNA: TGTGCCAGCAGTTACAGACCCCCGGGACAAACTTTGGCTGGGGCCAACGTCCTGACTTTC.

The genes are TRBV6-1 and TRBJ2-1; possibly TRBD1 or TRBD2 for D (5 bases each). The ends were cut back, 3 bases at V and 3 bases at J, with 15 bases in the middle. CDR3 size: 16 residues. The germline gives CDR1 MNHNS, CDR2 SASEGT. In DNA, the CDR3 is TGTGCCAGCAGTGATCGGGCAGGGACGATCTACAATGAGCAGTTCTTC. This codes for CASSDRAGTIYNEQFF.

This chain connects TRBV4-3 to TRBJ2-1, with 10 positions matching TRBD1. Germline V gives CDR1 LGHNA, CDR2 YSLEER. The junction had 4 bases not matched to a gene; V was cut back by 5 bases and J by 3 bases. The CDR3 spans 15 residues. CDR3 residues: CASSAGTGVYNEQFF. In DNA, the CDR3 is TGCGCCAGCAGCGCCGGGACAGGGGTCTACAATGAGCAGTTCTTC.

The J gene is TRBJ2-7, the V gene TRBV7-2; no firm D call. Trimming took off 3 bases at V and 5 bases at J, with 14 bases between the two ends. CDR1 and CDR2 from the germline V gene are SGHTA and FQGNSA. The CDR3 is made up of 14 amino acids. The DNA of the CDR3 is TGTGCCAGCAGCTTGAGCAGGAATACCCACGAGCAGTACTTC. This gives the protein CASSLSRNTHEQYF.

This chain uses TRBV9 with TRBJ2-7; no clear D gene. Germline CDR1 SGDLS, CDR2 YYNGEE. The CDR3 runs to 14 residues. The ends were cut back, 0 bases at V and 0 bases at J, with 7 bases in the middle. CDR3 residues: CASSVEGNSYEQYF. The DNA of the CDR3 is TGTGCCAGCAGCGTAGAAGGGAACTCCTACGAGCAGTACTTC.

This sequence joins TRBV19 and TRBJ2-1; perhaps D is TRBD1 or TRBD2 (5 bases each). CDR1 is LNHDA, CDR2 SQIVND, per germline (reference sequence). V was trimmed by 3 bases and J by 0 bases, leaving 9 bases between them. CDR3 length: 15 amino acids. This chain's CDR3 is CASSIKGSSYNEQFF. The CDR3 DNA reads as TGTGCCAGTAGTATCAAGGGGAGCTCCTACAATGAGCAGTTCTTC.

The genes are TRBV10-3 and TRBJ2-7; a weak D match, TRBD2 (5 bases). Germline V lookup: CDR1 ENHRY, CDR2 SYGVKD. The ends were cut back, 8 bases at V and 2 bases at J, with 13 bases in the middle. The CDR3 is 13 residues long. CDR3 in amino acids: CAISETKTYEQYF. The CDR3, as DNA: TGTGCCATCTCCGAGACTAAGACCTACGAGCAGTACTTC.

The V call is TRBV11-2, the J call TRBJ2-5, with D possibly TRBD2 on 5 matching bases. The CDR3 consists of 14 residues. The germline CDR1 and CDR2 sequences are SGHAT and FQNNGV. V gave up 4 bases and J gave up 5 bases, with 14 bases separating them. CDR3 loop: CASSSLGSRETQYF. CDR3 DNA: TGTGCCAGCAGCTCCCTAGGGAGTCGGGAGACCCAGTACTTC.

This clonotype appeared a few times. CDR3 protein: CASSFHSGANVLTF. The DNA for the CDR3 is TGTGCCAGCAGCTTTCACTCTGGGGCCAACGTCCTGACTTTC. The chain has TRBV7-2 and TRBJ2-6; D remains ambiguous. The germline CDR1 and CDR2 sequences are SGHTA and FQGNSA. V gave up 3 bases and J gave up 0 bases, with 3 bases separating them. The CDR3 contains 14 residues.

The rearrangement uses TRBV20-1 and TRBJ2-7; maybe TRBD1 (6 bases). The CDR3 contains 13 residues. V dropped 6 bases and J dropped 1 base, with 13 bases sitting between them. Germline CDR1 DFQATT, CDR2 SNEGSKA (reference sequence). CDR3 nucleotides: TGCAGTGCCCCGGACAGTCAATCCTACGAGCAGTACTTC. It encodes CSAPDSQSYEQYF.

This chain links TRBV5-4 with TRBJ2-5, with D perhaps TRBD1 (6 bases). Trimming shortened V by 4 bases and J by 0 bases, and 16 bases separated the two germline ends. This CDR3 has 16 residues. Germline lookup yields CDR1 SGHNT and CDR2 YYREEE (reference sequence). CDR3 in amino acids: CASSRGQNLNQETQYF. The CDR3 DNA reads as TGTGCCAGCAGCCGCGGACAGAACTTAAACCAAGAGACCCAGTACTTC.

This clonotype has more than one count but fewer than ten. This rearrangement joins TRBV7-2 to TRBJ1-6; a weak D match, TRBD1 (6 bases). CDR3 size: 15 residues. Trimming shortened V by 2 bases and J by 10 bases, and 15 bases separated the two germline ends. Per the germline V gene, CDR1 is SGHTA and CDR2 is FQGNSA. The CDR3 sequence: CASSLRPGDRSPLHF. CDR3 sequence (DNA): TGTGCCAGCAGCTTACGGCCAGGGGACCGATCACCCCTCCACTTT.